Below are 31 T cell receptor beta chains sequenced from a single sample in a study of T cell repertoires in cytomegalovirus infection. Which antigens these TCRs recognize remains unknown. TCRdb independently ran MiXCR on the reads; one entry per CDR3 protein. In the table there are around 230,000 distinct CDR3 sequences, roughly 34% of which are singletons. The sequenced sample was CD8+ T cells from cultured PBMCs, obtained from culture after CMV antigen stimulation. The receptors here all came from a human donor in good health (CMV status not recorded). Some clones in this sample may be carry-over from other donors' samples.

The V gene is TRBV6-8, the J gene TRBJ2-7, with unresolved D. The CDR3 contains 15 residues. Germline loops: CDR1 MNHGY, CDR2 SAAAGT. V lost 2 bases to trimming and J lost 5 bases, with 16 bases between them. The CDR3 sequence: CASSYGGRGLDEQYF. The CDR3, as DNA: TGTGCCAGCAGTTACGGCGGTCGCGGTTTGGACGAGCAGTACTTC.

This clonotype was counted only a few times. V usage is TRBV7-2 and J usage is TRBJ2-1, with D possibly TRBD2 on 5 matching bases. The CDR3 length is 15 residues. V dropped 2 bases and J dropped 7 bases, with 15 bases sitting between them. CDR1 SGHTA and CDR2 FQGNSA come from the germline V gene. This chain's CDR3 is CASSLNGKGLNEQFF. CDR3 sequence (DNA): TGTGCCAGCAGCTTAAACGGGAAGGGTCTGAATGAGCAGTTCTTC.

The chain uses TRBV27 and TRBJ2-3, with 8 bases matching TRBD2. The CDR3 contains 15 residues. V shed 0 bases, J shed 3 bases, and the junction held 2 bases outside the gene matches. Germline V gene data show CDR1 as MNHEY and CDR2 as SMNVEV (reference sequence). The CDR3 region has the DNA TGTGCCAGCAGTTTATCGGGACTAGGAACAGATACGCAGTATTTT. This encodes CASSLSGLGTDTQYF.

The chain uses TRBV29-1 and TRBJ2-7; 12 nucleotides line up with TRBD1. The CDR3 runs to 14 residues. CDR1 SQVTM and CDR2 ANQGSEA come from the germline V gene. V lost 3 bases, J lost 3 bases, and 3 bases stayed unmatched. DNA of the CDR3: TGCAGCGTTGAGGGACAGGGGGCAGTCTACGAGCAGTACTTC. The encoded protein is CSVEGQGAVYEQYF.

The J gene is TRBJ1-2, the V gene TRBV19; D possibly corresponds to TRBD1 (5 bases). Germline CDR1 reads LNHDA; CDR2 reads SQIVND (reference sequence). The CDR3 spans 12 residues. V dropped 7 bases and J dropped 5 bases, with 11 bases sitting between them. This CDR3 reads CASTSTGYGYTF. CDR3 DNA sequence: TGTGCCAGTACCTCAACAGGATATGGCTACACCTTC.

This clonotype was counted ten times or more. V gene TRBV7-2 combines with J gene TRBJ2-6; D unclear. Trimming took off 6 bases at V and 1 base at J, with 4 bases between the two ends. Germline values: CDR1 SGHTA, CDR2 FQGNSA. This CDR3 is 13 amino acids long. The CDR3 loop is CASRPSGANVLTF. The CDR3 DNA is TGTGCCAGCAGACCGTCTGGGGCCAACGTCCTGACTTTC. The whole variable domain, remainder taken from reference TRBV7-2 and TRBJ2-6, is GAGVSQSPSNKVTEKGKDVELRCDPISGHTALYWYRQSLGQGLEFLIYFQGNSAPDKSGLPSDRFSAERTGGSVSTLTIQRTQQEDSAVYLCASRPSGANVLTFGAGSRLTVL.

This rearrangement joins TRBV7-3 to TRBJ2-3, with unresolved D. This CDR3 contains 12 residues. With 5 bases removed from V and 8 bases from J, the gap between germline ends came to 11 bases. The germline CDR1 and CDR2 sequences are SGHTA and FQGTGA. The CDR3, as DNA: TGTGCCAGCAGCCCCGTAATTGGTACGCAGTATTTT. Residues: CASSPVIGTQYF.

This clonotype has a handful of counts. The CDR3 nucleotides read TGTGCCAGCAGTCCTCACCACCCGGGACAGGGTAGCAATCAGCCCCAGCATTTT. Amino acids: CASSPHHPGQGSNQPQHF. The chain joins TRBV12-3 or TRBV12-4 to TRBJ1-5; the match to TRBD1 covers 9 bases. With V trimmed by 5 bases and J by 0 bases, 11 bases remained unmatched. This CDR3 region has 18 residues.

This rearrangement joins TRBV27 to TRBJ2-7; either TRBD1 or TRBD2 may fit D (7 bases each). The CDR3 runs to 14 residues. CDR1 is MNHEY, CDR2 SMNVEV, per germline (reference sequence). V was pared by 3 bases and J by 4 bases, with 13 bases between. In nucleotides, the CDR3 is TGTGCCAGCAGTTTGGGGGGGACAGAATACGAGCAGTACTTC. Its protein product is CASSLGGTEYEQYF.

This clonotype was seen a few times. The CDR3 spells CASTSSGSTDTQYF. In DNA form, the CDR3 reads TGTGCCAGCACCTCTAGCGGCAGTACAGATACGCAGTATTTT. The rearrangement links TRBV7-3 to TRBJ2-3, with TRBD2 matching over 7 bases. V trimming: 7 bases; J trimming: 3 bases; junction bases outside the gene matches: 7. Germline V gene data show CDR1 as SGHTA and CDR2 as FQGTGA. The CDR3 consists of 14 residues.

This clonotype has only a few counts. The chain couples TRBV27 to TRBJ2-1; weak D call: TRBD2 (6 bases). Germline-derived CDR1 and CDR2 are MNHEY and SMNVEV (reference sequence). The CDR3 contains 14 residues. V lost 6 bases to trimming and J lost 7 bases, with 16 bases between them. In DNA form, the CDR3 reads TGTGCCAGCAGCCTCCCGGGGGTTTGGAATGAGCAGTTCTTC. It codes for CASSLPGVWNEQFF.

The chain joins TRBV7-9 to TRBJ1-3, with no clear D. This CDR3 has 16 residues. Between the trimmed V and J ends, which lost 3 bases and 2 bases, there was a span of 14 bases. Germline lookup yields CDR1 SEHNR and CDR2 FQNEAQ (reference sequence). CDR3 sequence: CASSFTAPKAGNTIYF. The CDR3 nucleotides read TGTGCCAGCAGCTTTACGGCCCCGAAAGCTGGAAACACCATATATTTT.

The table lists this clonotype with a few counts. V is TRBV14 and J is TRBJ1-6; 7 positions agree with TRBD1. Germline V gives CDR1 SGHDN, CDR2 FVKESK. This CDR3 has 16 amino acids. Trimming at V came to 4 bases and at J to 5 bases, leaving 8 bases not matched to a gene. The CDR3 bases are TGTGCCAGCAGCCTAGAGGACAGGTTTAATAATTCACCCCTCCACTTT. Protein sequence: CASSLEDRFNNSPLHF. Combining the CDR3 with reference TRBV14 and TRBJ1-6 gives the whole variable domain EAGVTQFPSHSVIEKGQTVTLRCDPISGHDNLYWYRRVMGKEIKFLLHFVKESKQDESGMPNNRFLAERTGGTYSTLKVQPAELEDSGVYFCASSLEDRFNNSPLHFGNGTRLTVT.

The gene calls are TRBV10-3 and TRBJ2-1; D possibly corresponds to TRBD2 (5 bases). Germline V lookup: CDR1 ENHRY, CDR2 SYGVKD. V shed 2 bases and J shed 3 bases, with 8 bases lying between them. CDR3 length: 14 amino acids. CDR3 residues: CAISEAGFYNEQFF. CDR3 sequence (DNA): TGTGCCATCAGTGAGGCGGGTTTCTACAATGAGCAGTTCTTC.

This clonotype was picked up a small number of times. This chain links TRBV28 with TRBJ1-5, with D unresolved. This CDR3 spans 14 amino acids. Trimming shortened V by 3 bases and J by 7 bases, and 13 bases separated the two germline ends. CDR1 MDHEN and CDR2 SYDVKM come from the germline V gene. CDR3 bases: TGTGCCAGCAGTTTTATATGGGGAGACCAGCCCCAGCATTTT. It is translated as CASSFIWGDQPQHF.

This clonotype was seen only a few times. The rearrangement links TRBV12-3 or TRBV12-4 to TRBJ2-1, with TRBD2 matching over 8 bases. Losses at the gene ends were 6 bases for V and 4 bases for J; bases not matched to a gene: 8. This CDR3 region has 15 residues. CDR3 sequence (DNA): TGTGCCAGCAGCCGGACTAGCCTACCTTACAATGAGCAGTTCTTC. Its translation: CASSRTSLPYNEQFF.

This clonotype was recorded a few times. In nucleotides, the CDR3 is TGTGCCAGCAGCTTAGGTGCGGGGACAGGGGATCTCTACGAGCAGTACTTC. Amino acid sequence: CASSLGAGTGDLYEQYF. The gene calls are TRBV7-9 and TRBJ2-7, with 10 bases fitting TRBD1. The V segment lost 1 base and the J segment 3 bases; nucleotides outside the gene matches: 9. The CDR3 has 17 amino acids. CDR1 SEHNR and CDR2 FQNEAQ come from the germline V gene (reference sequence).

The chain combines TRBV5-6 with TRBJ1-2; no reliable D call. Germline V CDR1 and CDR2: SGHDT, YYEEEE. V lost 0 bases and J lost 8, with 8 bases in between. The CDR3 totals 12 residues. This CDR3 is CASSLGGSGYTF. CDR3 bases: TGTGCCAGCAGCTTGGGAGGGTCCGGCTACACCTTC.

This chain uses TRBV3-1 with TRBJ2-2; a possible D gene is TRBD2 (6 bases). Trimming removed 4 bases from V and 7 bases from J, with 16 bases in between. Germline assignment: CDR1 LGHDT and CDR2 YNNKEL (reference sequence). The CDR3 is 15 residues long. This chain's CDR3 is CASSPPGRGDGELFF. In DNA form, the CDR3 reads TGTGCCAGCAGCCCCCCGGGCCGCGGGGACGGGGAGCTGTTTTTT. Filled out from reference TRBV3-1 and TRBJ2-2, the complete variable domain reads DTAVSQTPKYLVTQMGNDKSIKCEQNLGHDTMYWYKQDSKKFLKIMFSYNNKELIINETVPNRFSPKSPDKAHLNLHINSLELGDSAVYFCASSPPGRGDGELFFGEGSRLTVL.

To note about this clonotype: With a much larger clone just one base away, this may be a read error. The DNA for the CDR3 is TGCAGTGCTGCCGGTTGGACAGGCCCAGCGAACACCGGGGAGCTGTTTTTT. Translated: CSAAGWTGPANTGELFF. The rearrangement joins TRBV20-1 to TRBJ2-2; 7 nucleotides align to TRBD1. Trimming removed 5 bases from V and 0 bases from J; junction bases left unmatched: 12. The CDR3 length is 17 residues. Germline values: CDR1 DFQATT, CDR2 SNEGSKA (reference sequence).

The rearrangement links TRBV3-1 to TRBJ2-7, with 10 bases fitting TRBD2. With 2 bases clipped from V and 6 bases from J, the junction kept 7 bases outside the gene matches. Per the germline V gene, CDR1 is LGHDT and CDR2 is YNNKEL (reference sequence). The length of the CDR3 is 15 residues. The CDR3 protein is CASSQLAGEKVEQYF. The CDR3 DNA sequence: TGTGCCAGCAGCCAACTAGCGGGAGAGAAGGTCGAGCAGTACTTC.

This clonotype occurred a few times. The rearrangement uses TRBV19 and TRBJ2-1; maybe TRBD2 (6 bases). The CDR3 totals 14 residues. Germline CDR1 is LNHDA and CDR2 is SQIVND (reference sequence). Trimming took off 4 bases at V and 7 bases at J, with 14 bases between the two ends. In DNA, the CDR3 is TGTGCCAGTAGTAGCGGGACGTTTGGGAATGAGCAGTTCTTC. Translating gives CASSSGTFGNEQFF.

This clonotype has more than one count but fewer than ten. The rearrangement uses TRBV6-5 and TRBJ1-5, with TRBD1 as a possible D gene (5 bases). Germline CDR1 and CDR2: MNHEY and SVGAGI. The CDR3 length is 14 residues. Trimming pared 4 bases from V and 5 bases from J, leaving 12 bases between. The CDR3 region is CASSLTVTDQPQHF. Written as DNA, the CDR3 is TGTGCCAGCAGTTTGACAGTAACCGATCAGCCCCAGCATTTT.

The V and J genes are TRBV12-3 or TRBV12-4 and TRBJ1-3; unclear D gene. V lost 5 bases and J lost 4, with 12 bases in between. This CDR3 is 14 amino acids long. CDR3 in amino acids: CASSPGLGGNTIYF. For the CDR3, the DNA is TGTGCCAGCAGTCCTGGGCTGGGAGGAAACACCATATATTTT.

A few counts support this clonotype. The rearrangement links TRBV2 to TRBJ1-6; TRBD1 agrees at 7 bases. Germline trimming cut 10 bases from V and 5 bases from J; bases unmatched to any gene: 11. Per germline, CDR1 SNHLY and CDR2 FYNNEI. The CDR3 is 15 residues long. In DNA form, the CDR3 reads TGTGCCACCTCAGGGGGTAGATTCAATAATTCACCCCTCCACTTT. As protein: CATSGGRFNNSPLHF.

The V and J genes are TRBV11-2 and TRBJ2-2; 10 bases align to TRBD2. The ends lost 5 bases at V and 1 base at J; junction bases unmatched: 4. The CDR3 is made up of 16 amino acids. CDR1 SGHAT and CDR2 FQNNGV come from the germline V gene. Written as DNA, the CDR3 is TGTGCCAGCAGCCAAAAGCGGGGGGGGAACACCGGGGAGCTGTTTTTT. Encoded protein: CASSQKRGGNTGELFF.

This chain links TRBV27 with TRBJ2-7; D is unresolved. The germline V gene has CDR1 MNHEY and CDR2 SMNVEV (reference sequence). V was trimmed by 0 bases and J by 7 bases, leaving 13 bases between them. The length of the CDR3 is 14 residues. The CDR3 here is CASSLSQGTAEQYF. The CDR3 DNA sequence: TGTGCCAGCAGTTTATCTCAAGGAACGGCTGAGCAGTACTTC.

This clonotype was seen more than once but under ten times. The chain is built from TRBV7-3 and TRBJ2-2, with 7 nucleotides matching TRBD1. Germline CDR1 SGHTA, CDR2 FQGTGA. V lost 9 bases to trimming and J lost 4 bases; unmatched junction nucleotides: 8. CDR3 size: 14 residues. This chain's CDR3 is CASHRQGFTGELFF. The CDR3 bases are TGTGCCAGTCATAGACAGGGATTCACCGGGGAGCTGTTTTTT.

The chain links TRBV19 to TRBJ2-2; TRBD1 matches at 7 bases. The CDR3 extends over 15 amino acids. Germline CDR1 is LNHDA and CDR2 is SQIVND (reference sequence). J was trimmed by 0 bases and V by 8 bases; bases with no gene match: 6. In nucleotides, the CDR3 is TGTGCCAGTCGGGACAGCCTAACGAACACCGGGGAGCTGTTTTTT. It yields the protein CASRDSLTNTGELFF.

This clonotype has just a few counts. The chain links TRBV7-6 to TRBJ2-3; 8 nucleotides align to TRBD2. V shed 4 bases and J 5 bases; nucleotides not matched to a gene: 14. Germline V gene data show CDR1 as SGHVS and CDR2 as FNYEAQ. CDR3 length: 17 residues. DNA of the CDR3: TGTGCCAGCAGCTCTCTTCCTCCGAAGCGGGGGCGAGATACGCAGTATTTT. Protein sequence: CASSSLPPKRGRDTQYF.

The chain recombines TRBV7-6 with TRBJ2-3; D unresolved. This CDR3 is 14 amino acids long. Between the trimmed V and J ends, which lost 8 bases and 2 bases, there was a span of 14 bases. Germline V gives CDR1 SGHVS, CDR2 FNYEAQ. The CDR3 region is CASSMVRNTDTQYF. The CDR3 nucleotides are TGTGCCAGCTCAATGGTGCGGAACACAGATACGCAGTATTTT.